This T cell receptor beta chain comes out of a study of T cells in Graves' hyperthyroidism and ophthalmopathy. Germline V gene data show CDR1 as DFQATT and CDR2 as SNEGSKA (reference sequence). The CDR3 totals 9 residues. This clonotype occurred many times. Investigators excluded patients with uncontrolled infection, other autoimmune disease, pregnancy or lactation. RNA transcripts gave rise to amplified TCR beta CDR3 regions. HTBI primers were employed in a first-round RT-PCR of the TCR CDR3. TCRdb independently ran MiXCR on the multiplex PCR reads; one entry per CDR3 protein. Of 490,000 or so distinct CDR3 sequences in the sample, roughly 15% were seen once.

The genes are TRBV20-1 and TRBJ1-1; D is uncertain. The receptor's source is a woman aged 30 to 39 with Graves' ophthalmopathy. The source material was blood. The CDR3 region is CSATYEAFF. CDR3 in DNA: TGCAGCGCGACATACGAAGCTTTCTTT.